The 27 T cell receptor beta chains below were found in one sample sequenced in a study of blood T cell repertoires in COVID-19. The table came from immunoSEQ multiplex PCR; TCRdb's copy has only in-frame clones and leaves some out. This table holds approximately 300,000 clones, 87% found once. Sequenced input: peripheral blood. These receptors were collected from a man aged 18 to 29 with active or convalescent COVID-19.

This clone was observed a single time. The chain is built from TRBV5-1 and TRBJ2-5, with D possibly matching TRBD2 (5 bases). Germline CDR1 is SGHRS and CDR2 is YFSETQ. The V gene lost 3 bases and the J gene lost 2 bases, with 23 bases spanning the gap. The CDR3 is made up of 18 amino acids. The CDR3 protein is CASSSEPPGSGFQETQYF. CDR3 sequence (DNA): TGCGCCAGCAGCTCGGAACCCCCGGGATCTGGGTTTCAAGAGACCCAGTACTTC.

This clone appeared once. The rearrangement joins TRBV7-8 to TRBJ2-7; tentatively, D is TRBD1 (6 bases). Germline assignment: CDR1 SGHVS and CDR2 FQNEAQ. CDR3 size: 14 residues. V gave up 5 bases and J gave up 4 bases, with 15 bases separating them. The CDR3 here is CASSPDSFPYEQYF. The CDR3 DNA sequence: TGTGCCAGCAGCCCGGACAGTTTCCCTTACGAGCAGTACTTC.

The V gene is TRBV27, the J gene TRBJ1-5; tentatively, D is TRBD1 (6 bases). Trimming left V 2 bases short and J 6 bases short, with 14 bases between. The length of the CDR3 is 15 residues. Germline assignment: CDR1 MNHEY and CDR2 SMNVEV (reference sequence). The CDR3 is CASSLRGSGVQPQHF. In DNA form, the CDR3 reads TGTGCCAGCAGTTTACGCGGGTCAGGGGTTCAGCCCCAGCATTTT.

This clone was recorded a few times. The chain links TRBV12-2 to TRBJ2-6; TRBD2 reflects the table's D call only, with no check against the DNA. TRBV12-2 is labeled a pseudogene. CDR3 length: 16 residues. The CDR3 reads CASRLARVPGANVLTF. The CDR3 DNA reads TGTGCAAGTCGCTTAGCGAGGGTCCCCGGGGCCAACGTCCTGACTTTC.

This chain joins TRBV20-1 and TRBJ1-5; 7 nucleotides agree with TRBD1. The CDR3 is made up of 14 amino acids. The junction had 9 bases not matched to a gene; V was cut back by 3 bases and J by 7 bases. Germline CDR1 and CDR2: DFQATT and SNEGSKA (reference sequence). CDR3 region: CSASGGRGKQPQHF. The CDR3 DNA follows: TGCAGTGCTAGTGGGGGCAGGGGGAAGCAGCCCCAGCATTTT.

This clone was recorded a few times. The V gene is TRBV6-2 or TRBV6-3, the J gene TRBJ1-1; TRBD1 matches at 9 bases. The V segment lost 6 bases and the J segment 9 bases; nucleotides outside the gene matches: 11. CDR1 MNHEY and CDR2 SVGEGT come from the germline V gene. The CDR3 runs to 14 residues. CDR3 sequence: CASSPYRTGVQAFF. CDR3 nucleotide sequence: TGTGCCAGCAGCCCCTATCGGACAGGGGTTCAAGCTTTCTTT.

This clone has more than one count but fewer than ten. J is TRBJ1-2 and V is TRBV7-8; TRBD1 matches 9 bases. Germline V gene lookup returns CDR1 SGHVS and CDR2 FQNEAQ. After removal of 5 bases from V and 8 bases from J, the junction contained 6 bases not matched to a gene. CDR3 length equals 13 residues. CDR3 in amino acids: CASSPRTGVGYTF. The CDR3 nucleotides read TGTGCCAGCAGCCCGCGGACAGGGGTCGGCTACACCTTC.

V is TRBV6-5 and J is TRBJ2-3; TRBD2 aligns across 7 bases. J lost 3 bases, V lost 4 bases, and 7 bases had no gene match. Germline CDR1 and CDR2: MNHEY and SVGAGI. There are 15 residues in the CDR3. CDR3 sequence reads: CASSWTGRNTDTQYF. In nucleotides, the CDR3 is TGTGCCAGCAGTTGGACCGGGAGGAATACAGATACGCAGTATTTT.

The rearrangement joins TRBV15 to TRBJ1-4; D might be TRBD1 (6 bases). The germline V gene encodes CDR1 LNHNV and CDR2 YYDKDF (reference sequence). This CDR3 region has 15 residues. V shed 0 bases and J shed 5 bases, with 10 bases lying between them. As DNA, the CDR3 is TGTGCCACCAGCAGAGATCGGCAGGGGAATGAAAAACTGTTTTTT. Protein sequence: CATSRDRQGNEKLFF.

The chain's CDR3 is CASRKGLAGAYEQYF. The CDR3 bases are TGTGCCAGCAGGAAAGGCCTAGCGGGAGCCTACGAGCAGTACTTC. The rearrangement uses TRBV2 and TRBJ2-7; 10 bases fit TRBD2. Germline-derived CDR1 and CDR2 are SNHLY and FYNNEI. Trimming removed 6 bases from V and 2 bases from J; junction bases left unmatched: 7. The CDR3 length is 15 residues.

The genes are TRBV4-1 and TRBJ1-4, with TRBD1 identical over 11 bases. Germline CDR1 MGHRA, CDR2 YSYEKL. Losses at the gene ends were 5 bases for V and 8 bases for J; bases not matched to a gene: 4. This CDR3 has 14 residues. Here the CDR3 reads CASSGTGGWEKLFF. Here the CDR3 DNA reads TGCGCCAGCAGCGGGACAGGGGGGTGGGAAAAACTGTTTTTT.

This chain connects TRBV27 to TRBJ1-1; weak D call: TRBD1 (6 bases). Trimming cost V 7 bases and J 4 bases, with 16 bases left between them. The CDR3 consists of 14 residues. Germline assignment: CDR1 MNHEY and CDR2 SMNVEV (reference sequence). The DNA of the CDR3 is TGTGCCAGCACCAACAGGGCACGGGGCACTGAAGCTTTCTTT. Translated: CASTNRARGTEAFF.

In this sample, this clone turned up once. The CDR3 coding sequence is TGCGCCAGCAGAAGGGACAACTACGAGCAGTACTTC. Translated: CASRRDNYEQYF. V usage is TRBV5-1 and J usage is TRBJ2-7; D may be TRBD1 (6 bases). Germline values: CDR1 SGHRS, CDR2 YFSETQ. This CDR3 is built from 12 residues. Trimming removed 5 bases from V and 3 bases from J, with 9 bases in between.

The V call is TRBV12-3 or TRBV12-4, the J call TRBJ2-7; D is unresolved. CDR3 length: 13 residues. V was clipped by 6 bases and J by 9 bases, with 18 bases between them. The CDR3 region has the DNA TGTGCCAGCAGCCCCGGGTCGAGAACCGGGCAGTACTTC. This gives the protein CASSPGSRTGQYF.

The chain combines TRBV7-2 with TRBJ1-1, with D perhaps matching TRBD1 (6 bases). Germline V gene data show CDR1 as SGHTA and CDR2 as FQGNSA. V lost 3 bases and J lost 7, with 12 bases in between. CDR3 length equals 13 residues. In nucleotides, the CDR3 is TGTGCCAGCAGCTTGGTACAGGGCTTTGAAGCTTTCTTT. Amino acid sequence: CASSLVQGFEAFF. The complete variable domain, with remaining parts taken from reference TRBV7-2 and TRBJ1-1, reads GAGVSQSPSNKVTEKGKDVELRCDPISGHTALYWYRQSLGQGLEFLIYFQGNSAPDKSGLPSDRFSAERTGGSVSTLTIQRTQQEDSAVYLCASSLVQGFEAFFGQGTRLTVV.

The chain couples TRBV27 to TRBJ1-4; perhaps TRBD1 as D (5 bases). The V gene's germline CDR1 is MNHEY and CDR2 SMNVEV (reference sequence). Trimming pared 4 bases from V and 4 bases from J, leaving 13 bases between. The CDR3 extends over 15 amino acids. The CDR3 bases are TGTGCCAGCAGTTCTAACAGGCGAATTAATGAAAAACTGTTTTTT. As protein: CASSSNRRINEKLFF. Full variable domain (rest looked up from reference TRBV27 and TRBJ1-4): EAQVTQNPRYLITVTGKKLTVTCSQNMNHEYMSWYRQDPGLGLRQIYYSMNVEVTDKGDVPEGYKVSRKEKRNFPLILESPSPNQTSLYFCASSSNRRINEKLFFGSGTQLSVL.

The chain has TRBV28 and TRBJ2-1, with a weak D call TRBD2 (6 bases). Between the trimmed V and J ends, which lost 7 bases and 8 bases, there was a span of 21 bases. The germline V gene has CDR1 MDHEN and CDR2 SYDVKM. This CDR3 region has 15 residues. CDR3 protein: CASISLMGLRDEQFF. The CDR3 DNA sequence: TGTGCCAGCATTTCCCTTATGGGACTCCGGGATGAGCAGTTCTTC. The whole variable domain, remainder taken from reference TRBV28 and TRBJ2-1, is DVKVTQSSRYLVKRTGEKVFLECVQDMDHENMFWYRQDPGLGLRLIYFSYDVKMKEKGDIPEGYSVSREKKERFSLILESASTNQTSMYLCASISLMGLRDEQFFGPGTRLTVL.

J is TRBJ2-5 and V is TRBV28, with 9 bases lining up with TRBD1. Losses at the gene ends were 6 bases for V and 4 bases for J; bases not matched to a gene: 12. Germline V gene sequence: CDR1 MDHEN, CDR2 SYDVKM. The CDR3 runs 16 residues. The CDR3 spells CASRGAGTGHLETQYF. For the CDR3, the DNA is TGTGCCAGCAGGGGAGCCGGGACAGGGCATTTAGAGACCCAGTACTTC.

The rearrangement joins TRBV6-1 to TRBJ1-4; 7 nucleotides line up with TRBD1. The CDR3 length is 17 residues. CDR1 is MNHNS, CDR2 SASEGT, per germline. V gave up 4 bases and J gave up 2 bases; unmatched junction bases: 10. CDR3 protein: CASSGKTGVRTNEKLFF. The CDR3 nucleotides are TGTGCCAGCAGTGGTAAAACAGGGGTTCGGACTAATGAAAAACTGTTTTTT.

This chain joins TRBV2 and TRBJ1-6, with 9 bases aligning to TRBD1. This CDR3 region has 15 residues. With 7 bases clipped from V and 11 bases from J, the junction kept 12 bases outside the gene matches. CDR1 and CDR2 from the germline V gene are SNHLY and FYNNEI. The CDR3 is CASKEGDRELAPLHF. The DNA for the CDR3 is TGTGCCAGCAAGGAGGGGGACAGGGAACTGGCACCCCTCCACTTT.

The V gene is TRBV7-8, the J gene TRBJ2-1; D remains ambiguous. The germline V gene has CDR1 SGHVS and CDR2 FQNEAQ. V was pared by 5 bases and J by 0 bases, with 5 bases between. The CDR3 totals 13 residues. CDR3 DNA sequence: TGTGCCAGCAGCCGGAGCTCCTACAATGAGCAGTTCTTC. Amino acid sequence: CASSRSSYNEQFF.

J is TRBJ2-6 and V is TRBV13, with unresolved D. This CDR3 is built from 14 residues. V was clipped by 2 bases and J by 0 bases, with 2 bases between them. The V gene's germline CDR1 is PRHDT and CDR2 FYEKMQ (reference sequence). The CDR3 coding sequence is TGTGCCAGCAGCTTACTCTCTGGGGCCAACGTCCTGACTTTC. Its protein is CASSLLSGANVLTF.

The chain employs TRBV28 and TRBJ1-2; 9 bases match TRBD1. CDR3 length: 15 residues. V was pared by 6 bases and J by 7 bases, with 12 bases of the junction left unmatched. The germline V gene encodes CDR1 MDHEN and CDR2 SYDVKM. The CDR3 here is CASSPRDRVISGYTF. CDR3 coding DNA: TGTGCCAGCAGCCCCCGGGACAGGGTTATTAGTGGCTACACCTTC.

The sample holds a few counts of this clone. The chain employs TRBV12-3 or TRBV12-4 and TRBJ1-2; D is perhaps TRBD1 (5 bases). V was clipped by 1 base and J by 4 bases, with 7 bases between them. The CDR3 totals 13 residues. DNA of the CDR3: TGTGCCAGCAGTTTAGGACAGTTCTATGGCTACACCTTC. Its protein is CASSLGQFYGYTF.

The V and J genes are TRBV3-1 (or the pseudogene TRBV3-2) and TRBJ2-1; 7 bases map to TRBD1. The CDR3 runs 14 residues. J lost 11 bases, V lost 0 bases, and 7 bases had no gene match. Germline V gives CDR1 LGHDT, CDR2 YNNKEL (reference sequence). CDR3: CASSQDGTAPQQFF. The CDR3 DNA sequence: TGTGCCAGCAGCCAAGATGGGACAGCCCCCCAGCAGTTCTTC.

In this sample, this clone turned up once. The CDR3 nucleotides read TGTGCCAGCAGCTCGAGCCGTCAGGGGACCTCCTACAATGAGCAGTTCTTC. It is translated as CASSSSRQGTSYNEQFF. The chain combines TRBV5-4 with TRBJ2-1; the D gene is possibly TRBD1 (6 bases). CDR3 length: 17 residues. Trimming removed 3 bases at V and 0 bases at J, with 16 bases between. The germline gives CDR1 SGHNT, CDR2 YYREEE (reference sequence).

The V and J genes are TRBV6-5 and TRBJ2-7, with 8 nucleotides matching TRBD2. CDR1 and CDR2 from the germline V gene are MNHEY and SVGAGI. Trimming at V came to 2 bases and at J to 2 bases, leaving 5 bases not matched to a gene. This CDR3 is built from 15 residues. CDR3 region: CASSYRGLGTYEQYF. DNA for the CDR3: TGTGCCAGCAGTTACCGGGGACTAGGTACCTACGAGCAGTACTTC.